The 2 T cell receptor beta chains in this list originate from one sample, sequenced in a study of CD8+CD57+ T cells in acquired aplastic anemia. The use of genomic DNA as template underpinned the TCR beta VDJ and CDR3 profiling. Each CDR3 protein is one row after TCRdb ran MiXCR on the reads. Of 150,000 to 200,000 distinct CDR3 sequences in the sample, under 70% were seen once. Sequencing was performed on sorted CD4+, CD8+, or CD8+CD57+ T cells (not recorded which) from PBMCs. The receptor set was obtained from a human donor with severe aplastic anemia or a healthy control (not recorded which).

The rearrangement joins TRBV29-1 to TRBJ2-7; 10 positions match TRBD2. The CDR3 contains 15 residues. CDR1 is SQVTM, CDR2 ANQGSEA, per germline. V was pared by 8 bases and J by 3 bases, with 13 bases of the junction left unmatched. In nucleotides, the CDR3 is TGCAGCCCCCGACTCACAGCGGGAGGGGACTACGAGCAGTACTTC. Translating it yields CSPRLTAGGDYEQYF.

V usage is TRBV7-2 and J usage is TRBJ1-1; D not certain. The V gene's germline CDR1 is SGHTA and CDR2 FQGNSA. V was shortened by 2 bases and J by 5 bases, with 12 bases between the two germline ends. The CDR3 is made up of 14 amino acids. CDR3 region: CASSLIPLETEAFF. The CDR3 DNA reads TGTGCCAGCAGCTTAATTCCTCTGGAGACTGAAGCTTTCTTT.